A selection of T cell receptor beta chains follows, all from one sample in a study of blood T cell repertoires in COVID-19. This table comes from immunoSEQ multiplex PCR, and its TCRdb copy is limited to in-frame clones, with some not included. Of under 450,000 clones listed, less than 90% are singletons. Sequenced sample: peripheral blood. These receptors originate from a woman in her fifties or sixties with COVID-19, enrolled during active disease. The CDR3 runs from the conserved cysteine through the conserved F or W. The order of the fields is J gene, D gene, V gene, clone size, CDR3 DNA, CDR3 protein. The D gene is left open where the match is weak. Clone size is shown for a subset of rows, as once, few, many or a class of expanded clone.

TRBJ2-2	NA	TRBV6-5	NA	TGTGCCAGCCTCTCCGGACAGAGAACCGGGGAGCTGTTTTTT	CASLSGQRTGELFF
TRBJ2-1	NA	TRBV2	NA	TGTGCCAGCAGTGGAGGCGGGGCCTACAATGAGCAGTTCTTC	CASSGGGAYNEQFF
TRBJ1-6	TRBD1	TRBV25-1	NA	TGTGCCAGCAGTGAGTCTGGACAGGGGGATAATTCACCCCTCCACTTT	CASSESGQGDNSPLHF
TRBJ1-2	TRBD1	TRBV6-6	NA	TGTGCCAGCAGTCAAGGACAGGCGGCCTATGGCTACACCTTC	CASSQGQAAYGYTF
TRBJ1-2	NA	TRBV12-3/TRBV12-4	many	TGTGCCAGCAGCATAACTTCCTATGGCTACACCTTC	CASSITSYGYTF
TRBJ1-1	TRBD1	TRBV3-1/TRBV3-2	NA	TGTGCCAGCAGCCCAGGGACAGGAATGGTGACTGAAGCTTTCTTT	CASSPGTGMVTEAFF
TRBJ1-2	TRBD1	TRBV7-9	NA	TGTGCCAGCAGCCGACAGGGTAACTATGGCTACACCTTC	CASSRQGNYGYTF
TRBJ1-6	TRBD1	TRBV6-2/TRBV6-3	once	TGTGCCAGCAACCCAACAGGGGCGGTAAATTCACCCCTCCACTTT	CASNPTGAVNSPLHF
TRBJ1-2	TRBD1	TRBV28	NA	TGTGCCAGCACCTCTCCGGGACAGGGTAACTATGGCTACACCTTC	CASTSPGQGNYGYTF
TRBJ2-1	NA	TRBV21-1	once	TGTGCCAGCAGCAAATTATCGGGCTACAATGAGCAGTTCTTC	CASSKLSGYNEQFF
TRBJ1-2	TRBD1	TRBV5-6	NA	TGTGCCAGCATCCCGACAGGGGCTATCTATGGCTACACCTTC	CASIPTGAIYGYTF
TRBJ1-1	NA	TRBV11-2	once	TGTGCCAGCAGCGTCAAAGGGGCCACTGAAGCTTTCTTT	CASSVKGATEAFF
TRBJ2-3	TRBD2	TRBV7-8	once	TGTGCCAGCAGCCGAGACGGGGGGGCCTGGGGTACGCAGTATTTT	CASSRDGGAWGTQYF
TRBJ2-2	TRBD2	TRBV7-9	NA	TGTGCCAGCTTACCCTCCCAGCGGGGAACCGGGGAGCTGTTTTTT	CASLPSQRGTGELFF
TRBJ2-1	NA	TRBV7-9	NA	TGTGCCAGCAGCTTAAAGGCCCTATACGGGGGCTCCTACAATGAGCAGTTCTTC	CASSLKALYGGSYNEQFF
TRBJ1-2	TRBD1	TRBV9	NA	TGTGCCAGCAGCTCGACAGGGCCCTACACCTTC	CASSSTGPYTF
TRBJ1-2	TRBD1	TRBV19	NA	TGTGCCAGTACTCCCGGACAGGGAAGAATTTATGGCTACACCTTC	CASTPGQGRIYGYTF
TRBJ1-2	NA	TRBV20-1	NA	TGCAGTGCTAGAGATGACACCAGCTACACCTTC	CSARDDTSYTF
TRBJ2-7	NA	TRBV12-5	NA	TGTGCTAGTGGCATTTCGGCCGGGAACTACGAGCAGTACTTC	CASGISAGNYEQYF
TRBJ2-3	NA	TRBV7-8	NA	TGTGCCAGCAGCCCCCGGGGCGGGGGCCCCACAGATACGCAGTATTTT	CASSPRGGGPTDTQYF
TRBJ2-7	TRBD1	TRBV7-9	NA	TGTGCCGGGGCCGGGACAGGGGGATTGGAGCAGTACTTC	CAGAGTGGLEQYF
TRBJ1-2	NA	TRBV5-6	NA	TGTGCCAGCAGCTTGAGCCCGGGGGGCTATGGCTACACCTTC	CASSLSPGGYGYTF
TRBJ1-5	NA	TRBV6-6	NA	TGTGCCCGTTCCCCAGGGGCCAATCAGCCCCAGCATTTT	CARSPGANQPQHF
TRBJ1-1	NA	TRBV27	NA	TGTGCCAGCAGCCTAATACAGGCTTTCTTT	CASSLIQAFF
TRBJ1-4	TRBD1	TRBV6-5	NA	TGTGCCAGCATTACAGGGGAGGTCGATGAAAAACTGTTTTTT	CASITGEVDEKLFF
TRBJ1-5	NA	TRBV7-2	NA	TGTGCCAGCAGCTTAGGCGGAGGTCAGCCCCAGCATTTT	CASSLGGGQPQHF
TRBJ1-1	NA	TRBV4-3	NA	TGCGCCAGCAGCCAAGATTGGGAGGCCACTGAAGCTTTCTTT	CASSQDWEATEAFF
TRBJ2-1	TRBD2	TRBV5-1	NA	TGCGCCAGCAGCTTACGTAGCGGGGGGAACTACAATGAGCAGTTCTTC	CASSLRSGGNYNEQFF
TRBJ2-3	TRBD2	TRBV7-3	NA	TGTGCCAGCAGCTTAAGACTAGCGGGGGGGAACACAGATACGCAGTATTTT	CASSLRLAGGNTDTQYF
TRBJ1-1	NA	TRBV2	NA	TGTGCCAGCAGTAAGACTGAGAACACTGAAGCTTTCTTT	CASSKTENTEAFF
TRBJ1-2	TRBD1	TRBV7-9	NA	TGTGCCAGCAGTTACGGGACAGAGTATGGCTACACCTTC	CASSYGTEYGYTF
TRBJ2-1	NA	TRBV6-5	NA	TGTGCCAGCAGTTACGGCCTTTTCAATGAGCAGTTCTTC	CASSYGLFNEQFF
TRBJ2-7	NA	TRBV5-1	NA	TGCGCCAGCAGCTTGGGGATGGAGGGCTACGAGCAGTACTTC	CASSLGMEGYEQYF
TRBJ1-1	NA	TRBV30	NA	TGTGCCTGGAGTGCTTACTCTAACACTGAAGCTTTCTTT	CAWSAYSNTEAFF
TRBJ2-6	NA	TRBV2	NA	TGTGCCAGCGGCGGGGCCATACCCTCTGGGGCCAACGTCCTGACTTTC	CASGGAIPSGANVLTF
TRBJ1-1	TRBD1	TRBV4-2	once	TGTGCCAGCAGCCAAGACGGGGGACAGAAAGCTTTCTTT	CASSQDGGQKAFF
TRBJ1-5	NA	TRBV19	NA	TGTGCCAGTAGTCATCAGGGCCTCGATAATCAGCCCCAGCATTTT	CASSHQGLDNQPQHF